This TCR beta chain is from a study of cytomegalovirus exposure and HLA in healthy donors. Overall study results and limits: Researchers counted 180 or so TCR beta chains as cytomegalovirus-associated. In a later analysis, TCR association rates varied by HLA locus: DRB1 most, HLA-C fewest.

Healthy donors of bone marrow made up the group. Between the trimmed V and J ends, which lost 1 base and 0 bases, there was a span of 16 bases. The germline CDR1 and CDR2 sequences are MNHEY and SMNVEV (reference sequence). This CDR3 is 17 amino acids long. The PCR ran on 60 Vbeta and 13 Jbeta primers. Assay: immunoSEQ multiplex PCR; the TCRdb copy retains only in-frame clones and omits some. The table has some 86,000 clones, roughly three quarters seen once. Notes on this clone: The target antigen is unknown.

Sequenced sample: PBMCs. V usage is TRBV27 and J usage is TRBJ2-7; no clear D gene. The sequence was collected from a woman in her thirties or forties in good health and CMV-seropositive. This CDR3 is CASSLLLSSGPSYEQYF. The CDR3 coding sequence is TGTGCCAGCAGTTTATTGCTATCTTCTGGGCCCTCCTACGAGCAGTACTTC.